This T cell receptor beta chain was sequenced during a study of PD-L1 blockade in urothelial cancer (dated by TCRdb to 2017 to 2019). For context, the study as a whole: All patients started therapy in about 2014 and received atezolizumab 1,200 mg intravenously every 3 weeks. Approximately 30 patients had pretreatment blood TCR-seq, 24 had at least one posttreatment blood collection, and 24 had tumor TCR-seq. Blood samples were analyzed 3 weeks after the start of treatment (second dose) and 6 weeks after the start of treatment. Blood samples gave median yields of roughly 150,000 T cells and over 80,000 unique TCRs, along with a median clonality of around 0.075. TCR sequencing covered pretreatment tumor samples and matched, serially collected peripheral blood taken before and after atezolizumab treatment. An exploratory multi-omic analysis was conducted of the somatic, immune and clinical correlates of response to PD-L1 blockade with atezolizumab in urothelial cancer. In the same patients, pretreatment tumors underwent whole exome sequencing and RNA sequencing in addition to TCR sequencing. Eight to ten patients achieved durable clinical benefit and around 19 did not. An ECOG performance status of 0 or 1 was recorded for the patients, and 0 to 3 prior chemotherapy regimens had been received by the patients. About 90% of the 29 patients were identified as males with urothelial cancer of bladder origin, and a prior smoking history was reported by 18 of 29 patients. Progression-free survival longer than 6 months counted as durable clinical benefit, and TCR features were additionally tested against both progression-free and overall survival.

Overall study results and their limits: Improved progression-free and overall survival was found to be associated with pretreatment peripheral blood TCR clonality below the median. Because the sample size was small (n of about 30) and many exploratory analyses were performed, the results are intended to be hypothesis-generating. Among patients with durable benefit, tumor-associated TCR clones showed greater expansion in peripheral blood 3 weeks after treatment started (n ≈ 24, p = 0.022).

The CDR3 holds 15 amino acids from the cysteine to the phenylalanine. Left in the record is the CDR3 DNA by itself, 45 bases read in frame from the first base. The germline V and J ends show losses of 4 bases and 1 base respectively, and no gene match explains 7 bases of the junction. Per the germline V gene, SGHVS is the CDR1 and FNYEAQ is the CDR2. This clone has a single count. No cognate antigen has been identified for it. The record has no base qualities; no much larger clone is one base away. The time point label of this sample denotes: pretreatment peripheral blood. The cohort included about 29 patients with locally advanced or metastatic urothelial carcinoma who were treated at Memorial Sloan Kettering on a trial protocol. Peripheral blood mononuclear cells were collected pretreatment and during treatment, at between 1 and 8 total time points per patient. The Qiagen DNeasy Blood extraction kit was used to purify genomic DNA from total PBMCs and from tumor samples. PBMCs were collected pretreatment and during treatment, and were isolated and stored as previously described.

Synthetic TCR analog templates were spiked into each PCR so that absolute template abundance could be estimated from read counts. The immunoSEQ assay was used to amplify TCRbeta CDR3 regions from genomic DNA with bias-controlled V and J gene primers. Sequencing of rearranged TCRbeta segments was done at approximately 20X coverage. Per the original workflow: Clustering was used to correct sequencing errors, and CDR3s were annotated against IMGT so that V, D and J genes could be assigned. Downstream analyses used only productive TCRbeta rearrangements, leaving out any out-of-frame or stop-codon sequences. Clonality was computed as one minus Shannon entropy normalized by the log of the number of unique productive sequences. Clones differing between time points or between blood and tumor were identified by Fisher's exact test with Benjamini-Hochberg correction at adjusted p below 0.01. TCRdb re-hosts the immuneACCESS table, in-frame sequences only. Its copies lack some clones; in the studies checked, an unresolved V gene accounts for under half of them, and the cause for the rest is not known. V and J calls and clone size are copied from that table; D and trimming were computed from the DNA. The sample table lists about 63,000 clones, 80% to 85% of them with a count of one. The ten biggest clones cover 2.5% to 4% of the sample.

The TCR was taken from a man in his 70s with urothelial cancer. Recombination connected TRBV7-6 to TRBJ2-7; TRBD2 matches 7 bases in the middle. This sample comprised PBMCs, obtained around atezolizumab (anti-PD-L1) treatment. The CDR3: CASSSEAGISYEQYF. The DNA sequence reads TGTGCCAGCAGCTCAGAAGCGGGGATATCCTACGAGCAGTACTTC.